This T cell receptor (beta chain) comes out of a study of blood T cell repertoires in COVID-19. Study at large: Acute-phase and convalescent COVID-19 samples originated in the United States, Italy and Spain. The cDNA or gDNA used as material had been derived from T cells, B-cell-depleted T cells, or PBMCs.

Germline lookup yields CDR1 SGHAT and CDR2 FQNNGV. Between the trimmed V and J ends, which lost 1 base and 1 base, there was a span of 7 bases. The CDR3 is made up of 14 amino acids. Measured with immunoSEQ multiplex PCR; TCRdb has only the in-frame clones, and not every one. The sample contains 450,000 to 500,000 clones, 80% to 90% of which appear only once. Details on this clone: Other DNA sequences of this sample code for an identical CDR3.

This chain links TRBV11-2 with TRBJ1-2; D is undetermined. The TCR was taken from a human donor in a cohort sampled during active COVID-19. Sequenced: peripheral blood. The CDR3 protein is CASSLVNSNYGYTF. As DNA, the CDR3 is TGTGCCAGCAGCTTAGTGAACAGTAACTATGGCTACACCTTC.